Described below is a single TCR beta chain sequence and its context. What it binds is unknown. These data belong to a study of T cell responses to AZD1222 COVID-19 vaccine. The data were produced by immunoSEQ multiplex PCR, yet TCRdb's version contains in-frame clones alone and is incomplete. The table lists 90,000 to 110,000 clones, around 87% of them singletons. V lost 3 bases, J lost 5 bases, and 5 bases lay in between. This CDR3 spans 12 amino acids. CDR1 MDHEN and CDR2 SYDVKM come from the germline V gene. Study-wide results and caveats: Donors, mostly white British, included more females; clonal diversity was possibly underestimated. Repertoire sampling was restricted to post-peak T cell response timepoints. Seropositive AZD1222 recipients at baseline numbered only five to seven.

Second-dose schedules of about 4 or about 12 weeks were combined. The TCR originated in an adult who received the AZD1222 COVID-19 vaccine. The source was peripheral blood, collected 28 days after the second AZD1222 dose. The chain links TRBV28 to TRBJ1-3; D remains unclear. The CDR3 DNA follows: TGTGCCAGCAGTTTTCTCAGAAACACCATATATTTT. This encodes CASSFLRNTIYF.